Each of the 20 T cell receptor beta chains below was sequenced from the same sample in a study of T-cell reconstitution after alpha-beta-depleted transplantation in children (dated by TCRdb to the mid-2010s). Libraries were made using PCR. The listed sequencing device is Illumina HiSeq 2500. TCR libraries were prepared with molecular barcoding, using unique molecular identifiers to normalize TCRbeta repertoire quantification. The public reads were reprocessed in TCRdb via fastp at Q25 and MiXCR, keeping in-frame beta chains. Rows merge per CDR3 protein into single entries with the most common DNA and genes. The sample data list 450,000 to 600,000 distinct CDR3 sequences, and about 16% of these were observed just once. Of the sample, more than 2.5% falls within the top ten clones. The sample in question was PBMCs from the stem cell graft donor, obtained from the stem cell graft. These receptors all stem from a human donor who donated a stem cell graft to a child with acute lymphoblastic leukemia.

This clonotype showed up many times. The gene calls are TRBV5-6 and TRBJ2-3; D is unresolved. This CDR3 comprises 13 residues. Germline lookup yields CDR1 SGHDT and CDR2 YYEEEE. V was trimmed by 3 bases and J by 0 bases, leaving 5 bases between them. In nucleotides, the CDR3 is TGTGCCAGCAGCTCGCCGAGCACAGATACGCAGTATTTT. Translation: CASSSPSTDTQYF.

This clonotype was seen repeatedly, ten times or more. Written as DNA, the CDR3 is TGCAGTGCTAGAAGAGAGAACACCGGGGAGCTGTTTTTT. Translation gives CSARRENTGELFF. The rearrangement joins TRBV20-1 to TRBJ2-2; no reliable D call. Germline lookup yields CDR1 DFQATT and CDR2 SNEGSKA (reference sequence). V gave up 2 bases and J gave up 1 base, with 5 bases separating them. The CDR3 runs to 13 residues.

The rearrangement uses TRBV4-1 and TRBJ1-4; 7 bases align to TRBD1. The CDR3 is 16 residues long. Germline CDR1 is MGHRA and CDR2 is YSYEKL. The ends lost 3 bases at V and 7 bases at J; junction bases unmatched: 11. DNA of the CDR3: TGCGCCAGCAGCCAGTATAACAGGGGAGTCAGTGAAAAACTGTTTTTT. Its translation is CASSQYNRGVSEKLFF.

The J gene is TRBJ2-3, the V gene TRBV7-9; 7 nucleotides agree with TRBD2. CDR1 is SEHNR and CDR2 is FQNEAQ in the germline V gene (reference sequence). After removal of 8 bases from V and 3 bases from J, the junction contained 11 bases not matched to a gene. The CDR3 spans 15 residues. CDR3 DNA: TGTGCCAGCGAGCCCGGGACTACCCCGACAGATACGCAGTATTTT. Translated: CASEPGTTPTDTQYF. Combining the CDR3 with reference TRBV7-9 and TRBJ2-3 gives the whole variable domain DTGVSQNPRHKITKRGQNVTFRCDPISEHNRLYWYRQTLGQGPEFLTYFQNEAQLEKSRLLSDRFSAERPKGSFSTLEIQRTEQGDSAMYLCASEPGTTPTDTQYFGPGTRLTVL.

The J gene is TRBJ2-7, the V gene TRBV6-5; D may correspond to TRBD1 or TRBD2 (5 bases each). V dropped 2 bases and J dropped 2 bases, with 13 bases sitting between them. Looked up from germline, CDR1 is MNHEY and CDR2 is SVGAGI. The CDR3 is 15 amino acids. CDR3 coding DNA: TGTGCCAGCAGTTACGGTGGGACCACCACCTACGAGCAGTACTTC. This codes for CASSYGGTTTYEQYF.

This clonotype has ten or more counts. The chain links TRBV14 to TRBJ2-1, with D maybe TRBD2 (6 bases). Germline loops: CDR1 SGHDN, CDR2 FVKESK. The CDR3 loop spans 16 amino acids. V lost 1 base to trimming and J lost 0 bases, with 10 bases between them. The DNA of the CDR3 is TGTGCCAGCAGCCAAGTCTCCGGGAGCTCCTACAATGAGCAGTTCTTC. Amino acid sequence: CASSQVSGSSYNEQFF.

This clonotype came up a few times. This chain connects TRBV7-6 to TRBJ2-5; possible D gene TRBD2, 5 bases. In germline, CDR1 is SGHVS, CDR2 FNYEAQ. This CDR3 is built from 13 residues. Between the trimmed V and J ends, which lost 5 bases and 6 bases, there was a span of 13 bases. This CDR3 is CASSPLVAQTQYF. In nucleotides, the CDR3 is TGTGCCAGCAGCCCCCTTGTAGCGCAGACCCAGTACTTC.

The chain carries TRBV29-1 and TRBJ2-3, with a weak D call TRBD1 (6 bases). This CDR3 contains 17 residues. Trimming removed 3 bases from V and 0 bases from J, with 19 bases in between. CDR1 is SQVTM, CDR2 ANQGSEA, per germline. This CDR3 reads CSVDRGSRGSSTDTQYF. CDR3 coding DNA: TGCAGCGTTGATAGGGGATCCAGGGGCAGTAGCACAGATACGCAGTATTTT.

This chain uses TRBV6-2 or TRBV6-3 with TRBJ1-1; the D is unclear. Germline CDR1 MNHEY, CDR2 SVGEGT. The CDR3 is 13 amino acids. V was cut by 3 bases and J by 2 bases, with 7 bases left in between. The DNA of the CDR3 is TGTGCCAGCAGTTATGATCCAAACACTGAAGCTTTCTTT. This gives the protein CASSYDPNTEAFF.

This clonotype was observed at least ten times. The chain employs TRBV5-1 and TRBJ2-1; D unclear. CDR3 length: 13 residues. V dropped 0 bases and J dropped 5 bases, with 6 bases sitting between them. Germline-derived CDR1 and CDR2 are SGHRS and YFSETQ. The CDR3 region is CASSLGANNEQFF. CDR3 bases: TGCGCCAGCAGCTTGGGGGCGAACAATGAGCAGTTCTTC.

The genes are TRBV2 and TRBJ1-4, with a tentative D call TRBD1 (5 bases). Germline assignment: CDR1 SNHLY and CDR2 FYNNEI. The CDR3 length is 12 residues. V lost 5 bases to trimming and J lost 8 bases, with 9 bases between them. The CDR3 DNA reads TGTGCCAGCAGTTATACAGGAGAAAAACTGTTTTTT. Translation gives CASSYTGEKLFF. Looking up the rest from reference TRBV2 and TRBJ1-4 gives the full variable domain: EPEVTQTPSHQVTQMGQEVILRCVPISNHLYFYWYRQILGQKVEFLVSFYNNEISEKSEIFDDQFSVERPDGSNFTLKIRSTKLEDSAMYFCASSYTGEKLFFGSGTQLSVL.

This clonotype has only one observation. A single base separates this from a much larger clone, so it may be a read error. The chain combines TRBV27 with TRBJ1-5; maybe TRBD1 (5 bases). Germline V gene sequence: CDR1 MNHEY, CDR2 SMNVEV (reference sequence). V lost 8 bases, J lost 5 bases, and 16 bases lay in between. This CDR3 is built from 14 residues. The CDR3 reads CASRPGRGHQPQHF. DNA of the CDR3: TGTGCCAGCCGTCCTGGGAGGGGCCATCAGCCCCAGCATTTT.

For this clonotype: The germline gene is not matched at one end of the junction; a read error may be the cause. The chain combines TRBV14 with TRBJ2-1; D ambiguous. The CDR3 contains 15 residues. The germline CDR1 and CDR2 sequences are SGHDN and FVKESK. The CDR3 is CASSQQFGPFNDQFF. DNA of the CDR3: TGTGCCAGCAGCCAACAATTCGGGCCCTTCAATGACCAGTTCTTC.

This sequence joins TRBV20-1 and TRBJ1-1; D not certain. CDR1 and CDR2 (germline): DFQATT, SNEGSKA (reference sequence). The CDR3 length is 17 residues. V was clipped by 2 bases and J by 0 bases, with 19 bases between them. CDR3 bases: TGCAGTGCTAGACTGGTATGGAGGGAGGTCGTGAACACTGAAGCTTTCTTT. Its translation is CSARLVWREVVNTEAFF.

V usage is TRBV2 and J usage is TRBJ1-1; TRBD1 might be the D (5 bases). CDR1 and CDR2 from the germline V gene are SNHLY and FYNNEI. V lost 6 bases and J lost 4, with 15 bases in between. This CDR3 region has 14 residues. The CDR3 loop reads CASSQRQGGTEAFF. DNA of the CDR3: TGTGCCAGCAGCCAAAGGCAGGGAGGCACTGAAGCTTTCTTT.

A few counts support this clonotype. The chain joins TRBV30 to TRBJ1-5; 8 nucleotides match TRBD1. Losses at the gene ends were 1 base for V and 0 bases for J; bases not matched to a gene: 2. Germline CDR1 is GTSNPN and CDR2 is SVGIG (reference sequence). The CDR3 has 15 residues. The CDR3 here is CAWSAGGHSNQPQHF. The DNA of the CDR3 is TGTGCCTGGAGTGCAGGGGGCCATAGCAATCAGCCCCAGCATTTT. Drawing the rest from reference TRBV30 and TRBJ1-5, the complete variable domain is SQTIHQWPATLVQPVGSPLSLECTVEGTSNPNLYWYRQAAGRGLQLLFYSVGIGQISSEVPQNLSASRPQDRQFILSSKKLLLSDSGFYLCAWSAGGHSNQPQHFGDGTRLSIL.

There are a few counts of this clonotype. The J gene is TRBJ2-7, the V gene TRBV7-9, with a weak D call TRBD2 (7 bases). The CDR3 totals 14 residues. The V gene's germline CDR1 is SEHNR and CDR2 FQNEAQ (reference sequence). Trimming stripped 5 bases from V and 3 bases from J, with 14 bases between. DNA for the CDR3: TGTGCCAGCAGCCCCCGGGGGGCGTTCTACGAGCAGTACTTC. Its translation: CASSPRGAFYEQYF.

This clonotype showed up just a few times. V and J are TRBV10-2 and TRBJ2-7; 14 bases match TRBD2. Trimming took 8 bases from V and 6 from J; bases not matched to a gene: 12. The CDR3 spans 16 residues. CDR1 WSHSY and CDR2 SAAADI come from the germline V gene. The CDR3 DNA sequence: TGCGCCAGCCAAATGGGACTAGCGGGAGCTCGAAGCGAGCAGTACTTC. It encodes CASQMGLAGARSEQYF.

The rearrangement uses TRBV27 and TRBJ2-7; weak D call: TRBD2 (5 bases). V was trimmed by 3 bases and J by 4 bases, leaving 13 bases between them. CDR3 length: 14 residues. Germline V gives CDR1 MNHEY, CDR2 SMNVEV (reference sequence). The CDR3: CASSLSTSPYEQYF. As DNA, the CDR3 is TGTGCCAGCAGTTTGAGTACTAGTCCGTACGAGCAGTACTTC.

The sample holds one count of this clonotype. The chain carries TRBV19 and TRBJ2-5, with D possibly being TRBD1 (5 bases). Per germline, CDR1 LNHDA and CDR2 SQIVND (reference sequence). This CDR3 contains 15 residues. V was shortened by 2 bases and J by 2 bases, with 12 bases between the two germline ends. CDR3 sequence: CASSIPHQGQETQYF. The DNA of the CDR3 is TGTGCCAGTAGTATACCCCACCAGGGACAAGAGACCCAGTACTTC.